Described below is a single T cell receptor (beta chain) sequence and its context. Germline-derived CDR1 and CDR2 are SNHLY and FYNNEI. The CDR3 has 17 residues. The V end lost 4 bases, the J end lost 0 bases, and 13 bases lay between the germline ends. Profiled with immunoSEQ multiplex PCR; TCRdb holds only in-frame clones, not every one. The repertoire has around 80,000 clones, roughly 84% of them found once; the top ten carry around 5.7%. This specimen belongs to a study of control samples from healthy donors and cancer patients. This chain connects TRBV2 to TRBJ2-6; D is uncertain. This sequence was found in a woman between 45 and 60 years old in good health. The sample was blood. In nucleotides, the CDR3 is TGTGCCAGCAGTGGCCTTGTTCCTTTCTCTGGGGCCAACGTCCTGACTTTC. It codes for CASSGLVPFSGANVLTF. Full variable domain (missing parts from reference TRBV2 and TRBJ2-6): EPEVTQTPSHQVTQMGQEVILRCVPISNHLYFYWYRQILGQKVEFLVSFYNNEISEKSEIFDDQFSVERPDGSNFTLKIRSTKLEDSAMYFCASSGLVPFSGANVLTFGAGSRLTVL.